Detailed here is one T cell receptor beta chain. Its antigen is unknown. Library generation was performed with the immunoSEQ multiplex PCR assay. TCRdb took this table from immuneACCESS and kept in-frame rearrangements with V and J called. Such tables lack part of the clones; where checked against another copy, unresolved V genes explain under half of the gap, and the rest is unexplained. The sample's own table lists fewer than 200,000 clones. Under 2.5% of the sample is in the top ten clones. The germline V gene (reference sequence) specifies LNHDA as CDR1 and SQIVND as CDR2. Reading from cysteine to phenylalanine, the CDR3 counts 15 amino acids. The entry retains the CDR3 DNA only, 45 bases that are in frame from base 1. Relative to germline, V is 6 bases shorter and J is 1 base shorter, with 15 bases between their ends. The data are from a study of control samples from healthy donors and cancer patients (dated by TCRdb to 2019 to 2021).

The sequenced sample consisted of blood. The source is a woman aged 25 to 39 in good health. The chain is assembled from TRBV19 and TRBJ1-1; TRBD1 is possibly the D segment (5 matching bases). In nucleotide form, the sequence is TGTGCCAGTAGGCCACCGGGACCGCGGAACACTGAAGCTTTCTTT. This gives the protein CASRPPGPRNTEAFF.